The entry below describes one T cell receptor (beta chain). This record belongs to a study of T cell changes during pregnancy in multiple sclerosis. Clones were read by immunoSEQ multiplex PCR, and TCRdb kept only the in-frame ones, dropping some. The sample has 49,000 or so clones, around 94% seen once. The CDR3 is 14 residues long. CDR1 is LNHDA, CDR2 SQIVND, per germline (reference sequence). V lost 5 bases and J lost 4, with 13 bases in between. This clonotype originated in a female donor in good health, enrolled as a control in a pregnancy study. Source: CD4+ T cells from peripheral blood mononuclear cells, taken in the second trimester of pregnancy. V is TRBV19 and J is TRBJ2-3; maybe TRBD1 (6 bases). The CDR3 DNA follows: TGTGCCAGTAGTGCCACAGGGACGGCAGATACGCAGTATTTT. Its translation is CASSATGTADTQYF. The full variable domain, with the rest looked up from reference TRBV19 and TRBJ2-3, is DGGITQSPKYLFRKEGQNVTLSCEQNLNHDAMYWYRQDPGQGLRLIYYSQIVNDFQKGDIAEGYSVSREKKESFPLTVTSAQKNPTAFYLCASSATGTADTQYFGPGTRLTVL.